This TCR beta chain derives from a study of T-cell reconstitution after alpha-beta-depleted transplantation in children (dated by TCRdb to 2015 to 2016). Regarding the study in general: The study quantitatively tracked T-cell immune reconstitution after TCRalphabeta/CD19-depleted allogeneic hematopoietic cell transplantation in children using TCR repertoire profiling. What the authors observed across the whole study: Hyperexpanded clone frequencies declined over subsequent months; after one year, T-cell counts and TCRbeta diversity were mostly attributed to newly produced T cells. In some patients, high TCRbeta diversity at day 60 was attributed to recipient T cells and intrathymic progenitors that had survived conditioning. The apparently early recovery of alphabetaT-cell counts about two months after transplant reportedly depended on only several hundred rapidly expanded clones that came from non-depleted graft cells.

What the treatment or condition label conveys for this sample: allogeneic hematopoietic cell transplantation with graft depleted of TCRalphabeta T cells and CD19 B cells. Transplant recipients were children who received TCRalphabeta/CD19-depleted allogeneic hematopoietic cell grafts. Measured from the cysteine to the phenylalanine, the CDR3 is 14 residues long. Only CDR3 DNA is held: 42 bases, read in frame from base 1. The germline V gene specifies SGHRS as CDR1 and YFSETQ as CDR2. Relative to germline, V is 4 bases shorter and J is 2 bases shorter, with 13 bases between their ends. This clonotype was counted only a few times. The antigen this receptor binds is unknown. No qualities accompany the bases; no much larger clone lies one base away. Libraries came from PCR. These reads were obtained on an Illumina HiSeq 2500. To normalize quantification of the TCRbeta repertoire, the TCR libraries were built with molecular barcoding that relied on unique molecular identifiers. TCRdb handled the public reads itself, with Q25 trimming in fastp and clone calling in MiXCR, and kept productive beta chains. Duplicate CDR3 protein sequences are folded into a single record with the most common DNA and genes. Present in this sample are 250,000 to 350,000 distinct CDR3 sequences, approximately 23% of which were seen just once. In total, the top ten clones hold roughly 9.7% of the sample.

The sample was PBMCs, mostly from graft donor cells, taken 180 days after TCRalphabeta/CD19-depleted stem cell transplant. The TCR comes from a male patient aged 10 to 17 who had a stem cell transplant for acute lymphoblastic leukemia, so the T cells may come from the graft donor. The sequence joins TRBV5-1 to TRBJ2-7; no confident D gene assignment can be made. Read as DNA, the sequence is TGCGCCAGCAGCGTGGGAAACTTACCCTACGAGCAGTACTTC. Its translation is CASSVGNLPYEQYF.